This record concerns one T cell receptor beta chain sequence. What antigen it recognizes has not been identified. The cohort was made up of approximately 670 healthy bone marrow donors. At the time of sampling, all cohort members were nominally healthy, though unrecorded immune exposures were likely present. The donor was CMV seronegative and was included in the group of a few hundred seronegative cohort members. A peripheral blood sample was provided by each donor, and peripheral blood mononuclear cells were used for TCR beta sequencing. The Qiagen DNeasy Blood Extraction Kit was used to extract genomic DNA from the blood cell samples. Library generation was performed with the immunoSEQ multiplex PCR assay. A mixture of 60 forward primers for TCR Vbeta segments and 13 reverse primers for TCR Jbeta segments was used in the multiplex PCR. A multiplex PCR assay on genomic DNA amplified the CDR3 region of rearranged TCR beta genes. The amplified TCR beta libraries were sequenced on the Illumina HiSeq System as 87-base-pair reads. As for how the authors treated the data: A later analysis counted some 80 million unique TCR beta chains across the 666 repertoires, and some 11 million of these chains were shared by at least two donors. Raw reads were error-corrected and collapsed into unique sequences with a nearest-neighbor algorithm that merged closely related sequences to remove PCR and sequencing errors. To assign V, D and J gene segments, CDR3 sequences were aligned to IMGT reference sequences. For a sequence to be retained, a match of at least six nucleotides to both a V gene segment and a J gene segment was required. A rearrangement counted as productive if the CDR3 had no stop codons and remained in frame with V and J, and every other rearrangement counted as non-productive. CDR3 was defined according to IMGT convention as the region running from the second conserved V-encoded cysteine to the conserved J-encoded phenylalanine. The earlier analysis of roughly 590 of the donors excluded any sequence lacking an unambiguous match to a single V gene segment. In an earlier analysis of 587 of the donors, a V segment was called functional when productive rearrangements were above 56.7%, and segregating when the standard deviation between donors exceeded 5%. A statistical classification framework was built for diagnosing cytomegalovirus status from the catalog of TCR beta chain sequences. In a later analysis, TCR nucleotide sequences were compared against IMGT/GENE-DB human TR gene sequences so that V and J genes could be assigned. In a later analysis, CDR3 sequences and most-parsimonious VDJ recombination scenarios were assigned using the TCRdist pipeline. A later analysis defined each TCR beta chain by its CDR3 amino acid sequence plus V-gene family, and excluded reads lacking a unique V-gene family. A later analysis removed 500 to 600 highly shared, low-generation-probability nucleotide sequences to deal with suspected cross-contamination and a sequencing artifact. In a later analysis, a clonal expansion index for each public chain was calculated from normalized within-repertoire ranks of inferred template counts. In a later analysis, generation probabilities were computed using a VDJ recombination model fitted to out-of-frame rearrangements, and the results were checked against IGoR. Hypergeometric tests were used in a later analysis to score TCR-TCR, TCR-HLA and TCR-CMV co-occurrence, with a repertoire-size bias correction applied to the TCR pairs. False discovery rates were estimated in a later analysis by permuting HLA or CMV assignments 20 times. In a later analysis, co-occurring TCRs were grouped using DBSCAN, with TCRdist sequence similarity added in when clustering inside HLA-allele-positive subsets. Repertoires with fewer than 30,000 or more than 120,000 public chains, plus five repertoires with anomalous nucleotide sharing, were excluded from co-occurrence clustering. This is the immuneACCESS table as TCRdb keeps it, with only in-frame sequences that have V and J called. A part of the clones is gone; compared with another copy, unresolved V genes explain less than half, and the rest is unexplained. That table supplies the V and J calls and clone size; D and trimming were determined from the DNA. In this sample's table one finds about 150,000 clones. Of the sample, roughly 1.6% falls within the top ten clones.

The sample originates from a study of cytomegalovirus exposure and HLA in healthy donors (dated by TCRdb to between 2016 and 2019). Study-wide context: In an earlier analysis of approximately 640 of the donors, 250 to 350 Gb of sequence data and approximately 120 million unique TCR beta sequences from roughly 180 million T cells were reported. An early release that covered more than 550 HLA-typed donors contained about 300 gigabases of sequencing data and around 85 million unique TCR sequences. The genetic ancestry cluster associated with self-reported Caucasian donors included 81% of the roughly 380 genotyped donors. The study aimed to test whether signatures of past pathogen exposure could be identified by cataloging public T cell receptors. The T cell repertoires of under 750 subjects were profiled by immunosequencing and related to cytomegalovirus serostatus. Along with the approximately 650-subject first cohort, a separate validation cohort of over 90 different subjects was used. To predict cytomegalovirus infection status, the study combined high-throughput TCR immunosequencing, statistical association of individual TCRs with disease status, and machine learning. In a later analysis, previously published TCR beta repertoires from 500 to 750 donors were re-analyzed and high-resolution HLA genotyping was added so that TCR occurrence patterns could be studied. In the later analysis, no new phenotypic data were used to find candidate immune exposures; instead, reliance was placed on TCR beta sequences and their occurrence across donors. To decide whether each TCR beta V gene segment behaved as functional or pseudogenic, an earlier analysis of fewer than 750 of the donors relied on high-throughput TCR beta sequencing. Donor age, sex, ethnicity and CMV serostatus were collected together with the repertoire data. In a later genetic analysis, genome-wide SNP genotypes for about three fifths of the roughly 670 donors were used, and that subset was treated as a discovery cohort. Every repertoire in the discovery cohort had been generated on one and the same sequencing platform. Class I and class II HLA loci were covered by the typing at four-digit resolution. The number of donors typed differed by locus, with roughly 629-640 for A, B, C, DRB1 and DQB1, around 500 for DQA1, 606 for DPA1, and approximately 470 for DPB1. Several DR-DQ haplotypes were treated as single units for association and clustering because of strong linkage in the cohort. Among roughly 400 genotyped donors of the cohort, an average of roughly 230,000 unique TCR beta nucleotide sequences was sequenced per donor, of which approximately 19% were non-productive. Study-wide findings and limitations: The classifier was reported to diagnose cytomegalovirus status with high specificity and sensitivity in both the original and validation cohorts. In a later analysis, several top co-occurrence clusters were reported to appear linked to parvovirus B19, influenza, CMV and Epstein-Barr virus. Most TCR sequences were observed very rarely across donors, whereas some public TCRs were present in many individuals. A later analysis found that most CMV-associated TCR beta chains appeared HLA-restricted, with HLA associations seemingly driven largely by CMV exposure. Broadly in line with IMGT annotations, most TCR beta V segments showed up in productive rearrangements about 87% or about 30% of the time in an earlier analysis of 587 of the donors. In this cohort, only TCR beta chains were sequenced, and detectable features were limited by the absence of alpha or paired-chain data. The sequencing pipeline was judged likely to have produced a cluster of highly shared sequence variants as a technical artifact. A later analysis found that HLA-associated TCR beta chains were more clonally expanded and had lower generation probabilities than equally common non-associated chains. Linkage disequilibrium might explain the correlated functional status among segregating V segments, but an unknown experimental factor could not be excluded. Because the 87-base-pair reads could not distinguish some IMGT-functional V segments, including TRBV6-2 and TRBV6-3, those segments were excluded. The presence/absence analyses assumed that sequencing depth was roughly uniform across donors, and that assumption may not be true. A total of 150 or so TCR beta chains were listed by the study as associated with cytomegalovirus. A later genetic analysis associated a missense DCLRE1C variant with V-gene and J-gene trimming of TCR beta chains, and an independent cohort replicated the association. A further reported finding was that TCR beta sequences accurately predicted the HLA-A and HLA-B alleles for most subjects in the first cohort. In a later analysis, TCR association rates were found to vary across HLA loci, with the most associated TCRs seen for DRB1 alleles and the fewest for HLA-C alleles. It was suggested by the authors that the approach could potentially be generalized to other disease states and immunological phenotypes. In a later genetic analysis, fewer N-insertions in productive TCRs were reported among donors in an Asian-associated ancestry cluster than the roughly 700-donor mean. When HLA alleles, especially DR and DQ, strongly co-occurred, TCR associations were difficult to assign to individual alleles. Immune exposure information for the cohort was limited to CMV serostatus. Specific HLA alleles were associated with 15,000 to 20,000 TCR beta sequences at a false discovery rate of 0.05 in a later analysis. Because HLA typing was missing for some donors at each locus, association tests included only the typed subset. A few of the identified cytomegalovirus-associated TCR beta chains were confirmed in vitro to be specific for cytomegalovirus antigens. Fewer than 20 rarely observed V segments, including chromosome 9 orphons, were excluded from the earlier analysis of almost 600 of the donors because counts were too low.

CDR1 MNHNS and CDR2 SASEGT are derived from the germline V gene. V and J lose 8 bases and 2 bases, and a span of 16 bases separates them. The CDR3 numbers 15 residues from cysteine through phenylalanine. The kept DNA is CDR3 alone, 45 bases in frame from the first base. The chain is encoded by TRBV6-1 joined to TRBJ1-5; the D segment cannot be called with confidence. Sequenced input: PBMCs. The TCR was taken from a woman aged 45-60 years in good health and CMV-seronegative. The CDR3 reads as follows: CASSREDFGNQPQHF. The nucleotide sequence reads TGTGCCAGCTCCCGAGAGGACTTCGGCAATCAGCCCCAGCATTTT.